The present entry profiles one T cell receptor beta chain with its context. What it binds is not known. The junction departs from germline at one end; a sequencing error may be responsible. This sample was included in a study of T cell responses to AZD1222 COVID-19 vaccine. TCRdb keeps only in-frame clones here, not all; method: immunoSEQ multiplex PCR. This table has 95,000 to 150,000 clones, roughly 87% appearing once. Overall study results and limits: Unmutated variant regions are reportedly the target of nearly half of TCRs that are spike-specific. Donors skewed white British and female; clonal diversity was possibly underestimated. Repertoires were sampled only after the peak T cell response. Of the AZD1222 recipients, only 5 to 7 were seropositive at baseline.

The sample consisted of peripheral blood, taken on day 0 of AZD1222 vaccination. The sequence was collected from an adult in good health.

CDR3 protein: CASSIQYGGYTF. The CDR3 DNA follows: TGCGCCAGTAGTATCCAGTATGGGGGCTACACCTTC. The J gene is TRBJ1-2, the V gene TRBV19, with unresolved D. CDR1 is LNHDA and CDR2 is SQIVND in the germline V gene (reference sequence). The CDR3 has 12 amino acids.